Below, 22 T cell receptor beta chains from the same sample are listed, as sequenced in a study of T cells in Graves' hyperthyroidism and ophthalmopathy. Template material for amplifying TCR beta CDR3 regions consisted of RNA transcripts. TCR CDR3 underwent first-round RT-PCR with the HTBI primer set. TCRdb ran MiXCR on the multiplex PCR reads and lists one entry per CDR3 protein. The profile covers 560,000 or so distinct CDR3 sequences, with just over 45% appearing a single time and approximately 8.2% taken by the ten largest. Sequences were obtained from peripheral blood or thyroid tissue (not recorded which). Receptor source: a young woman with Graves' hyperthyroidism.

The sample holds many counts of this clonotype. The chain combines TRBV15 with TRBJ1-5; D perhaps matches TRBD1 (5 bases). CDR3 size: 14 residues. Trimming took off 3 bases at V and 9 bases at J, with 15 bases between the two ends. In germline, CDR1 is LNHNV, CDR2 YYDKDF (reference sequence). CDR3 residues: CATSRRTTSRPQHF. The CDR3 DNA is TGTGCCACCAGCAGGCGGACAACAAGCAGGCCCCAGCATTTT.

With regard to this clonotype: Sequence at one end of the junction differs from germline and may be a read error. The V gene is TRBV2, the J gene TRBJ1-6; 10 positions match TRBD1. CDR3 length equals 16 residues. CDR1 is SNHLY, CDR2 FYNNEI, per germline. The CDR3 DNA reads as TGTGCCAGCAGTGAAGGCGGGACAGGGGTGGATTCACCCCTCGACTTT. It specifies CASSEGGTGVDSPLDF.

Remarks on this clonotype: A much bigger clone sits one base away, suggesting this may be a read error. The chain joins TRBV29-1 to TRBJ2-7; 7 bases map to TRBD1. With V trimmed by 4 bases and J by 5 bases, 11 bases remained unmatched. This CDR3 is built from 14 residues. Germline CDR1 and CDR2: SQVTM and ANQGSEA. The CDR3 bases are TGCAGCGTTGCAAACAAGGGACAGAGGGACGAGCAGTACGTC. Protein sequence: CSVANKGQRDEQYV.

Concerning this clonotype: The germline gene is not matched at one end of the junction; a read error may be the cause. V and J are TRBV5-1 and TRBJ1-1; TRBD1 matches 7 bases. CDR3 length: 14 amino acids. CDR1 is SGHRS and CDR2 is YFSETQ in the germline V gene. The CDR3 region has the DNA TGCGTCAGCAGATTCGGGACAGAGAACACTGAAGCTTTCTTT. The encoded protein is CVSRFGTENTEAFF.

The chain couples TRBV9 to TRBJ2-7; D might be TRBD1 or TRBD2, each matching 5 bases. Germline V CDR1 and CDR2: SGDLS, YYNGEE. The CDR3 length is 15 residues. V lost 0 bases and J 3 bases, leaving 13 bases between the germline ends. In nucleotides, the CDR3 is TGTGCCAGCAGCGTAGATGGGGGAGTTAACTACGAGCAGTACTTC. Translated: CASSVDGGVNYEQYF.

As concerns this clonotype: This may be a read error: a much more frequent sequence differs by one nucleotide. This sequence joins TRBV24-1 and TRBJ2-1; TRBD1 agrees at 9 bases. The V gene end was trimmed by 9 bases and the J gene end by 7 bases; junction bases not matched to a gene: 6. Germline V gene sequence: CDR1 KGHDR, CDR2 SFDVKD. The CDR3 loop spans 13 amino acids. The CDR3 nucleotides are TGTGCCACCCAAGGACAGGGGATGAATGAGCAGTTCTTC. As protein: CATQGQGMNEQFF.

This clonotype was observed a handful of times. The chain carries TRBV9 and TRBJ1-2; TRBD1 aligns across 9 bases. CDR3 length: 16 residues. Germline values: CDR1 SGDLS, CDR2 YYNGEE. V was pared by 4 bases and J by 2 bases, with 9 bases of the junction left unmatched. CDR3 bases: TGTGCCAGCAGCTTCGGGACAGGGACCGCCAACTATGGCTACACCTTC. Amino acids: CASSFGTGTANYGYTF.

The J gene is TRBJ1-2, the V gene TRBV20-1; 7 bases line up with TRBD1. The germline V gene encodes CDR1 DFQATT and CDR2 SNEGSKA (reference sequence). Trimming took 6 bases from V and 5 from J; bases not matched to a gene: 6. This CDR3 region has 12 residues. The CDR3 sequence: CSAGDSDYGYTF. The CDR3 DNA reads as TGCAGTGCGGGGGACAGCGATTATGGCTACACCTTC.

This chain links TRBV6-5 with TRBJ2-5; D is uncertain. Trimming took 1 base from V and 0 from J, leaving 6 bases between them. This CDR3 comprises 14 residues. Germline values: CDR1 MNHEY, CDR2 SVGAGI. CDR3 coding DNA: TGTGCCAGCAGTTACTTCGTGGACCAAGAGACCCAGTACTTC. Translation gives CASSYFVDQETQYF.

Remarks on this clonotype: This sequence may be a read error, since a much larger clone differs from it by one base. The chain has TRBV11-2 and TRBJ1-5; D unresolved. The CDR3 contains 16 residues. Germline CDR1 is SGHAT and CDR2 is FQNNGV. The V gene lost 1 base and the J gene lost 3 bases, with 13 bases spanning the gap. The CDR3 bases are TGTGCCAGCAGCTTAGTGGTCATGGGCGACAATCAGCCCCAGCATTTT. Translated: CASSLVVMGDNQPQHF.

This clonotype was counted between two and nine times. The chain joins TRBV9 to TRBJ1-4; D is uncertain. Germline V gives CDR1 SGDLS, CDR2 YYNGEE. The V and J ends lost 0 bases and 2 bases respectively, with 11 bases between them. The CDR3 sequence is 16 residues long. The CDR3: CASSVAPGLTNEKLFF. CDR3 DNA sequence: TGTGCCAGCAGCGTAGCTCCAGGTTTGACTAATGAAAAACTGTTTTTT.

This clonotype was picked up a small number of times. A read error is possible here, since a much larger clone lies one base away. The V gene is TRBV25-1, the J gene TRBJ1-4; TRBD1 might be the D (6 bases). Per the germline V gene, CDR1 is MGHDK and CDR2 is SYGVNS. The V end lost 3 bases, the J end lost 7 bases, and 9 bases lay between the germline ends. This CDR3 contains 13 residues. The CDR3 region has the DNA TGTGCCAGCAGTGAGGACAGCGGTGAAAAACTGTTTTTT. It is translated as CASSEDSGEKLFF.

To note about this clonotype: A much larger clone is a single base away; this may be a read error. The V and J genes are TRBV7-9 and TRBJ2-7, with D tentatively TRBD2 (5 bases). The CDR3 covers 13 residues. Germline values: CDR1 SEHNR, CDR2 FQNEAQ (reference sequence). The CDR3 spells CARSLGRTFEQYF. CDR3 coding DNA: TGTGCCCGCAGTCTAGGACGGACTTTCGAGCAGTACTTC.

This clonotype occurred a few times. The J gene is TRBJ2-2, the V gene TRBV24-1; D uncertain. Per the germline V gene, CDR1 is KGHDR and CDR2 is SFDVKD. There are 15 residues in the CDR3. V was trimmed by 4 bases and J by 2 bases, leaving 10 bases between them. The CDR3 DNA reads as TGTGCCACCAGTGAGACGGAGAGTAACACCGGGGAGCTGTTTTTT. Translated, it gives CATSETESNTGELFF.

V gene TRBV2 combines with J gene TRBJ1-6; 8 positions agree with TRBD1. The CDR3 runs to 16 residues. With 0 bases clipped from V and 7 bases from J, the junction kept 5 bases outside the gene matches. Germline CDR1 SNHLY, CDR2 FYNNEI. CDR3 nucleotides: TGTGCCAGCAGTGAAGCTGGGACAGGACGGAATTCACCCCTCCACTTT. This encodes CASSEAGTGRNSPLHF.

This CDR3 reads CASSLAWQPDEKLFF. CDR3 in DNA: TGTGCCAGCAGCTTAGCGTGGCAGCCAGATGAAAAACTGTTTTTT. V is TRBV7-9 and J is TRBJ1-4; D call uncertain. CDR3 size: 15 residues. V shed 0 bases and J shed 6 bases, with 11 bases lying between them. Germline V gives CDR1 SEHNR, CDR2 FQNEAQ (reference sequence).

This clonotype was seen ten or more times. The rearrangement uses TRBV2 and TRBJ2-5; D tentatively fits TRBD1 or TRBD2 (6 bases each). Trimming shortened V by 1 base and J by 6 bases, and 12 bases separated the two germline ends. CDR1 and CDR2 from the germline V gene are SNHLY and FYNNEI. The CDR3 is made up of 14 amino acids. The chain's CDR3 is CASSEGGTRKTQYF. CDR3 DNA: TGTGCCAGCAGTGAAGGCGGGACACGGAAGACCCAGTACTTC. The whole variable domain, filled in from reference TRBV2 and TRBJ2-5, reads EPEVTQTPSHQVTQMGQEVILRCVPISNHLYFYWYRQILGQKVEFLVSFYNNEISEKSEIFDDQFSVERPDGSNFTLKIRSTKLEDSAMYFCASSEGGTRKTQYFGPGTRLLVL.

This clonotype appeared a single time. V and J are TRBV12-5 and TRBJ1-1; 7 bases map to TRBD1. V was pared by 0 bases and J by 11 bases, with 6 bases of the junction left unmatched. In germline, CDR1 is LGHNT, CDR2 FRNRAP. The CDR3 runs to 13 residues. CDR3 DNA sequence: TGTGCTAGTGGTTTGGTAGAAACAGGGGTGGCTTTCTTT. It is translated as CASGLVETGVAFF.

The chain is built from TRBV20-1 and TRBJ2-7, with D perhaps TRBD2 (5 bases). The V end lost 0 bases, the J end lost 1 base, and 13 bases lay between the germline ends. This CDR3 has 15 residues. CDR1 DFQATT and CDR2 SNEGSKA come from the germline V gene (reference sequence). As DNA, the CDR3 is TGCAGTGCTAGAGATTTCACGAGCGGTTCCTACGAGCAGTACTTC. Translating it yields CSARDFTSGSYEQYF.

There are a few counts of this clonotype. The chain has TRBV9 and TRBJ1-2; TRBD1 aligns across 8 bases. Looked up from germline, CDR1 is SGDLS and CDR2 is YYNGEE. The CDR3 loop spans 15 amino acids. The ends lost 0 bases at V and 7 bases at J; junction bases unmatched: 8. The CDR3 reads CASSVGPNQGAGYTF. CDR3 DNA: TGTGCCAGCAGCGTAGGACCCAATCAGGGGGCTGGCTACACCTTC.

The genes are TRBV7-6 and TRBJ2-7, with 9 bases that match TRBD1. Trimming cost V 8 bases and J 6 bases; bases outside gene matches: 11. Germline values: CDR1 SGHVS, CDR2 FNYEAQ. The CDR3 totals 14 residues. CDR3 residues: CASYPRDRDFEQYF. The CDR3, as DNA: TGTGCCAGCTACCCCCGGGACAGGGATTTCGAGCAGTACTTC.

This chain links TRBV20-1 with TRBJ2-1; 7 bases fit TRBD2. Germline lookup yields CDR1 DFQATT and CDR2 SNEGSKA (reference sequence). V trimming: 5 bases; J trimming: 6 bases; junction bases outside the gene matches: 7. The length of the CDR3 is 13 residues. This CDR3 is CSASTAGPNEQFF. The CDR3 bases are TGCAGTGCTTCGACAGCGGGGCCCAATGAGCAGTTCTTC.